Listed here are 17 T cell receptor beta chains from one sample, sequenced in a study of blood T cell repertoires in COVID-19. Sequenced by immunoSEQ multiplex PCR; TCRdb stores in-frame clones only, minus some. The table records about 230,000 clones, about 87% of them present only once. The sequenced material came from PBMCs or T cells enriched from blood (not recorded which). These receptors were taken from a woman in her twenties or thirties who had been exposed to COVID-19.

The chain couples TRBV15 to TRBJ1-3; D not resolved. The CDR3 has 14 amino acids. V was trimmed by 1 base and J by 2 bases, leaving 6 bases between them. CDR1 and CDR2 (germline): LNHNV, YYDKDF (reference sequence). The CDR3 spells CATSRVATGNTIYF. CDR3 bases: TGTGCCACCAGCAGAGTCGCGACTGGAAACACCATATATTTT.

The chain recombines TRBV7-2 with TRBJ1-4, with a tentative D call TRBD1 (6 bases). The V and J ends lost 1 base and 1 base respectively, with 10 bases between them. CDR1 and CDR2 (germline): SGHTA, FQGNSA. The CDR3 sequence is 16 residues long. The CDR3 loop reads CASSLGQVITNEKLFF. In nucleotides, the CDR3 is TGTGCCAGCAGCTTAGGACAGGTCATAACTAATGAAAAACTGTTTTTT. Based on the CDR3 plus reference TRBV7-2 and TRBJ1-4, the full variable domain is GAGVSQSPSNKVTEKGKDVELRCDPISGHTALYWYRQSLGQGLEFLIYFQGNSAPDKSGLPSDRFSAERTGGSVSTLTIQRTQQEDSAVYLCASSLGQVITNEKLFFGSGTQLSVL.

V gene TRBV13 combines with J gene TRBJ1-2; possibly TRBD1 for D (6 bases). Between the trimmed V and J ends, which lost 0 bases and 7 bases, there was a span of 18 bases. The CDR3 length is 16 residues. Germline V gives CDR1 PRHDT, CDR2 FYEKMQ (reference sequence). For the CDR3, the DNA is TGTGCCAGCAGCTTAGGGGTCGCCGGACAGAAAAGTGGCTACACCTTC. It specifies CASSLGVAGQKSGYTF.

This clone was seen only once. Written as DNA, the CDR3 is TGTGCCAGCAGTCGGGACACCTCCGCCAATGAGCAGTTCTTC. Encoded protein: CASSRDTSANEQFF. The chain couples TRBV2 to TRBJ2-1, with a weak D call TRBD1 (6 bases). Germline lookup yields CDR1 SNHLY and CDR2 FYNNEI. The CDR3 has 14 residues. With 5 bases removed from V and 6 bases from J, the gap between germline ends came to 14 bases.

V is TRBV18 and J is TRBJ2-7; tentatively, D is TRBD2 (6 bases). This CDR3 has 16 residues. Germline CDR1 KGHSH, CDR2 LQKENI. V was trimmed by 0 bases and J by 5 bases, leaving 17 bases between them. This chain's CDR3 is CASSPPRLRRGNEQYF. The CDR3 DNA follows: TGTGCCAGCTCACCACCGAGGCTTCGTCGCGGGAACGAGCAGTACTTC.

This chain uses TRBV15 with TRBJ1-5; possible D gene TRBD1, 5 bases. Trimming shortened V by 1 base and J by 2 bases, and 15 bases separated the two germline ends. Germline V gene data show CDR1 as LNHNV and CDR2 as YYDKDF (reference sequence). The CDR3 length is 17 residues. CDR3 sequence reads: CATSRVWPGGGNQPQHF. The CDR3 DNA is TGTGCCACCAGCAGAGTGTGGCCGGGGGGGGGCAATCAGCCCCAGCATTTT.

The J gene is TRBJ1-1, the V gene TRBV4-1, with D possibly TRBD1 on 5 matching bases. Trimming took off 3 bases at V and 4 bases at J, with 9 bases between the two ends. The CDR3 is made up of 13 amino acids. Germline CDR1 is MGHRA and CDR2 is YSYEKL. The CDR3 sequence: CASSHGATTEAFF. The DNA of the CDR3 is TGCGCCAGCAGCCATGGGGCGACCACTGAAGCTTTCTTT.

This clone was recorded a few times. V is TRBV6-6 and J is TRBJ2-7; a weak D match, TRBD1 (5 bases). This CDR3 contains 13 residues. The V end lost 5 bases, the J end lost 4 bases, and 12 bases lay between the germline ends. The germline V gene has CDR1 MNHNY and CDR2 SVGAGI (reference sequence). CDR3 sequence: CASSRSGQYEQYF. DNA for the CDR3: TGTGCCAGCAGTCGATCCGGACAATACGAGCAGTACTTC.

The CDR3 spells CASSFQGTYYGYTF. The CDR3 bases are TGCGCCAGCAGCTTTCAGGGGACGTACTATGGCTACACCTTC. The chain joins TRBV5-1 to TRBJ1-2, with D perhaps matching TRBD1 (6 bases). Between the trimmed V and J ends, which lost 2 bases and 3 bases, there was a span of 11 bases. The V gene's germline CDR1 is SGHRS and CDR2 YFSETQ. The CDR3 covers 14 residues.

This clone was counted once. V usage is TRBV2 and J usage is TRBJ2-1, with D tentatively TRBD2 (6 bases). V lost 4 bases and J lost 12, with 16 bases in between. The germline gives CDR1 SNHLY, CDR2 FYNNEI. The length of the CDR3 is 13 residues. The CDR3 sequence is CASSVDREPGQFF. The DNA of the CDR3 is TGTGCCAGCAGTGTTGATCGGGAGCCCGGGCAGTTCTTC.

A few counts support this clone. V and J are TRBV18 and TRBJ1-5; 10 bases line up with TRBD1. V was clipped by 0 bases and J by 12 bases; unmatched bases: 8. CDR1 is KGHSH and CDR2 is LQKENI in the germline V gene. CDR3 length equals 15 residues. In nucleotides, the CDR3 is TGTGCCAGCTCACCACCGGGACAGGGGCTAGTAAGCCAGCATTTT. Translating gives CASSPPGQGLVSQHF.

The chain recombines TRBV19 with TRBJ1-1; 7 positions match TRBD1. The V gene's germline CDR1 is LNHDA and CDR2 SQIVND (reference sequence). The CDR3 is 14 amino acids. With V trimmed by 6 bases and J by 0 bases, 4 bases remained unmatched. This chain's CDR3 is CASSLTGVNTEAFF. In DNA form, the CDR3 reads TGTGCCAGTAGCCTTACAGGGGTGAACACTGAAGCTTTCTTT.

This chain joins TRBV2 and TRBJ2-5, with TRBD1 identical over 8 bases. The trim removed 3 bases at V and 4 bases at J, leaving 7 bases unmatched. This CDR3 is built from 15 residues. Per germline, CDR1 SNHLY and CDR2 FYNNEI. The CDR3 reads CASSDRPGGGETQYF. The CDR3 region has the DNA TGTGCCAGCAGTGATAGGCCAGGGGGCGGAGAGACCCAGTACTTC.

The chain uses TRBV2 and TRBJ1-5; TRBD1 is a possible D gene (5 bases). There are 14 residues in the CDR3. Germline V gene data show CDR1 as SNHLY and CDR2 as FYNNEI. The V gene lost 9 bases and the J gene lost 0 bases, with 12 bases spanning the gap. The CDR3 here is CASRDFFSNQPQHF. The CDR3 DNA reads TGTGCCAGTAGGGACTTTTTTAGCAATCAGCCCCAGCATTTT. Filled out from reference TRBV2 and TRBJ1-5, the complete variable domain reads EPEVTQTPSHQVTQMGQEVILRCVPISNHLYFYWYRQILGQKVEFLVSFYNNEISEKSEIFDDQFSVERPDGSNFTLKIRSTKLEDSAMYFCASRDFFSNQPQHFGDGTRLSIL.

The V gene is TRBV6-1, the J gene TRBJ1-1, with D uncertain. Germline CDR1 is MNHNS and CDR2 is SASEGT. V was cut by 1 base and J by 1 base, with 4 bases left in between. The CDR3 has 13 residues. The CDR3 DNA follows: TGTGCCAGCAGTGAAGTGGCGAACACTGAAGCTTTCTTT. This codes for CASSEVANTEAFF.

The table lists this clone with a count of one. This rearrangement joins TRBV5-6 to TRBJ2-7, with D perhaps TRBD2 (5 bases). The germline V and J ends were trimmed by 4 bases and 4 bases, with 24 bases remaining between them. CDR3 size: 17 residues. Germline CDR1 is SGHDT and CDR2 is YYEEEE. CDR3 loop: CASSRHGRESVMYEQYF. Here the CDR3 DNA reads TGTGCCAGCAGCCGCCATGGACGGGAAAGCGTGATGTACGAGCAGTACTTC.

The chain uses TRBV9 and TRBJ2-1, with TRBD2 matching over 8 bases. The germline V gene encodes CDR1 SGDLS and CDR2 YYNGEE. The CDR3 has 17 residues. V lost 0 bases, J lost 2 bases, and 7 bases stayed unmatched. The CDR3 sequence is CASSVDGTRGAYNEQFF. As DNA, the CDR3 is TGTGCCAGCAGCGTAGATGGGACTAGAGGCGCCTACAATGAGCAGTTCTTC.